This entry lists 6 T cell receptor beta chains sequenced from one sample in a study of blood T cell repertoires in COVID-19. The method was immunoSEQ multiplex PCR; TCRdb's version includes in-frame clones alone and lacks a portion of them. The sample yields about 270,000 clones, 89% seen once. Sequencing was performed on peripheral blood. All receptors come from a middle-aged man with acute or convalescent COVID-19.

The chain combines TRBV11-1 with TRBJ2-2, with D perhaps TRBD1 (7 bases). The V and J ends lost 3 bases and 5 bases respectively, with 13 bases between them. The CDR3 totals 15 residues. CDR1 and CDR2 (germline): SGHAT, FQDESV (reference sequence). Here the CDR3 DNA reads TGTGCCAGCAGCTTCAGGGGGGCGGGGACCGGGGAGCTGTTTTTT. Residues: CASSFRGAGTGELFF.

This chain uses TRBV30 with TRBJ2-6, with D perhaps matching TRBD1 (6 bases). The CDR3 consists of 15 residues. Germline V gene data show CDR1 as GTSNPN and CDR2 as SVGIG (reference sequence). Trimming pared 2 bases from V and 6 bases from J, leaving 14 bases between. The CDR3 nucleotides read TGTGCCTGGAGTTTGACAGGATCGACGGCCAACGTCCTGACTTTC. Its protein product is CAWSLTGSTANVLTF.

This clone has a single count. This chain links TRBV5-1 with TRBJ2-3, with 7 bases matching TRBD2. Germline-derived CDR1 and CDR2 are SGHRS and YFSETQ. With V trimmed by 1 base and J by 2 bases, 7 bases remained unmatched. The CDR3 consists of 16 residues. CDR3 sequence (DNA): TGCGCCAGCAGCTTGAATCAGCGGGGCGCCACAGATACGCAGTATTTT. Its translation is CASSLNQRGATDTQYF.

The chain has TRBV27 and TRBJ1-6; TRBD1 might be the D (5 bases). The CDR3 sequence is 14 residues long. From germline, CDR1 is MNHEY and CDR2 SMNVEV (reference sequence). V was pared by 6 bases and J by 6 bases, with 12 bases between. CDR3 protein: CASRLGGTNSPLHF. As DNA, the CDR3 is TGTGCCAGCAGATTGGGAGGGACTAATTCACCCCTCCACTTT.

This clone was seen a single time. J is TRBJ2-1 and V is TRBV6-4, with D perhaps TRBD2 (6 bases). The CDR3 runs 14 residues. Germline V CDR1 and CDR2: MRHNA, SNTAGT. The V end was cut by 5 bases, the J end by 6 bases, with 14 bases between. The CDR3 nucleotides read TGTGCCAGCAGTAATCGACCGGGACTCAATGAGCAGTTCTTC. Encoded protein: CASSNRPGLNEQFF.

The chain uses TRBV6-5 and TRBJ1-3; D not resolved. Germline CDR1 MNHEY, CDR2 SVGAGI. Trimming removed 4 bases at V and 4 bases at J, with 14 bases between. The CDR3 contains 15 residues. As DNA, the CDR3 is TGTGCCAGCAGTTCCTTGGCGGGCTTCGGAAACACCATATATTTT. It codes for CASSSLAGFGNTIYF.